Listed below are T cell receptor beta chains from one sample, sequenced in a study of vaccination and CD4 T cells after COVID-19. Their target antigens are unknown. One entry per CDR3 protein results from TCRdb running MiXCR on the PCR reads. The sample gives roughly 20,000 distinct CDR3 sequences, roughly 50% of which show up once; about 8% is in the top ten. The sequenced material came from CD4+ T cells from blood, cultured in vitro. All receptors come from a human donor who had recovered from COVID-19. The CDR3 runs from the conserved cysteine through the conserved F or W. The order of the fields is D gene, clone size, V gene, J gene, CDR3 DNA, CDR3 protein. D genes are given only for firm matches. For some rows the clone size is stated as once, few or many, or as a class when expanded; others skip it.

D: .; size: .; V: TRBV4-1; J: TRBJ2-2; DNA: TGCGCCAGCAGCGGACGCCTTAACACCGGGGAGCTGTTTTTT; CDR3: CASSGRLNTGELFF
D: .; size: .; V: TRBV20-1; J: TRBJ2-3; DNA: TGCAGTGCTAACTCGGGGCTGGGGACAGATACGCAGTATTTT; CDR3: CSANSGLGTDTQYF
D: TRBD2; size: .; V: TRBV28; J: TRBJ2-2; DNA: TGTGCCAGCAGTCTCCCCTTAGCGGGAGGGACCGGGGAGCTGTTTTTT; CDR3: CASSLPLAGGTGELFF
D: .; size: .; V: TRBV6-5; J: TRBJ1-1; DNA: TGTGCCAGCAGTTACGCAGGGCTGAACACTGAAGCTTTCTTT; CDR3: CASSYAGLNTEAFF
D: TRBD1; size: .; V: TRBV28; J: TRBJ1-2; DNA: TGTGCCAGCAGCCCCTCAGGGGGCTATGGCTATGGCTACACCTTC; CDR3: CASSPSGGYGYGYTF
D: .; size: .; V: TRBV27; J: TRBJ1-5; DNA: TGTGCCAGCAGTTTATTCGGGGGTCCACGGGAACCCCAGCATTTT; CDR3: CASSLFGGPREPQHF
D: .; size: .; V: TRBV29-1; J: TRBJ2-7; DNA: TGCAGCGTTGTATCGATGACTTCAAACGAGCAGTACTTC; CDR3: CSVVSMTSNEQYF
D: TRBD2; size: .; V: TRBV20-1; J: TRBJ2-1; DNA: TGCAGTGCTAGAGATCATATTCGGGGGGATCAATTCTTC; CDR3: CSARDHIRGDQFF
D: .; size: .; V: TRBV7-3; J: TRBJ2-2; DNA: TGTGCCAGCAGCCCACGCGGGTCCCCTGGTGGGGAGCTGTTTTTT; CDR3: CASSPRGSPGGELFF
D: .; size: .; V: TRBV5-1; J: TRBJ1-5; DNA: TGCGCCAGCAGCTTGACCCTGAATCAGCCCCAGCATTTT; CDR3: CASSLTLNQPQHF
D: .; size: .; V: TRBV28; J: TRBJ1-1; DNA: TGTGCTCTAACAGGACCCACTCAGGAGTCAGCTTTCTTT; CDR3: CALTGPTQESAFF
D: .; size: .; V: TRBV2; J: TRBJ2-5; DNA: TGTGCCAGCTTTGGAGTACGGGGGCAAGAGACCCAGTACTTC; CDR3: CASFGVRGQETQYF
D: TRBD2; size: .; V: TRBV12-3/TRBV12-4; J: TRBJ2-2; DNA: TGTGCCAGCAGTCCGGGACTAGGGGCCCACACCGGGGAGCTGTTTTTT; CDR3: CASSPGLGAHTGELFF
D: .; size: .; V: TRBV5-1; J: TRBJ2-5; DNA: TGCGCCAGCAGCTTGGACGGGACAACCCAGTACTTC; CDR3: CASSLDGTTQYF
D: .; size: .; V: TRBV12-5; J: TRBJ2-7; DNA: TGTGCTAGGTCGAGCTCCTACGAGCAGTACTTC; CDR3: CARSSSYEQYF
D: TRBD1; size: few; V: TRBV6-9; J: TRBJ1-3; DNA: TGTGCCAGCAATCCCCGGGACAGGGACTCTGGAAACACCATATATTTT; CDR3: CASNPRDRDSGNTIYF